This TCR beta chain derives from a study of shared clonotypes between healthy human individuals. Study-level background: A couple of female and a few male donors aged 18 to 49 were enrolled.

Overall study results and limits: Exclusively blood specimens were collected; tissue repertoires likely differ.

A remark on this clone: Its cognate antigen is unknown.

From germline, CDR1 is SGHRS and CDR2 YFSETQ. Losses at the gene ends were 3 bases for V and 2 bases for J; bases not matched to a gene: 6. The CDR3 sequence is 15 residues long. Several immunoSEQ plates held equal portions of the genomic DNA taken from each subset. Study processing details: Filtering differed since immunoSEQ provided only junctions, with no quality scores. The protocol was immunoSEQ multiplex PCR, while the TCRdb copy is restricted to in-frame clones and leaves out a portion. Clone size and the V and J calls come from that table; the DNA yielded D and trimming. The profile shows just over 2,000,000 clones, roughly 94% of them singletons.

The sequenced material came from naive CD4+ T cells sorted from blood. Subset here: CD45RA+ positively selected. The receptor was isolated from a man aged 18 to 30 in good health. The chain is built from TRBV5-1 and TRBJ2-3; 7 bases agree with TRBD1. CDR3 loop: CASSSPGQNTDTQYF. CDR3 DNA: TGCGCCAGCAGCTCGCCGGGACAGAACACAGATACGCAGTATTTT.